These 15 T cell receptor beta chains share one sample of origin, sequenced in a study of T cell responses to AZD1222 COVID-19 vaccine. The repertoire was sequenced with immunoSEQ multiplex PCR; TCRdb's copy has only in-frame clones and lacks some. The table lists just under 85,000 clones, 80% to 90% of them singletons, with 6% to 9% in the top ten. The sequenced sample was peripheral blood, obtained on day 0 of AZD1222 vaccination. Source of these receptors: an adult in good health.

This rearrangement joins TRBV2 to TRBJ1-2, with 7 bases fitting TRBD1. J gave up 8 bases and V 6 bases, and 9 bases lay outside the gene matches. The CDR3 sequence is 13 residues long. The germline CDR1 and CDR2 sequences are SNHLY and FYNNEI. CDR3 amino acids: CASRPDRADGYTF. CDR3 coding DNA: TGTGCCAGCAGACCCGACAGGGCAGACGGCTACACCTTC.

The rearrangement uses TRBV5-6 and TRBJ1-3; D is perhaps TRBD1 (6 bases). V was clipped by 4 bases and J by 4 bases, with 9 bases between them. The CDR3 sequence is 13 residues long. Germline-derived CDR1 and CDR2 are SGHDT and YYEEEE. CDR3 loop: CASSKGQGNTIYF. The CDR3 nucleotides are TGTGCCAGCAGCAAAGGACAGGGAAACACCATATATTTT.

This chain connects TRBV7-9 to TRBJ2-7; tentative D call: TRBD1 (6 bases). V dropped 4 bases and J dropped 5 bases, with 18 bases sitting between them. This CDR3 has 15 amino acids. The germline V gene has CDR1 SEHNR and CDR2 FQNEAQ (reference sequence). CDR3 amino acids: CASSSQGLIVHEQYF. As DNA, the CDR3 is TGTGCCAGCAGCTCACAGGGTTTAATCGTCCACGAGCAGTACTTC.

The CDR3, as DNA: TGTGCCAGCAGGCCTGGGGACAGTGTGGGCTACACCTTC. It yields the protein CASRPGDSVGYTF. The chain joins TRBV6-5 to TRBJ1-2, with 7 bases matching TRBD1. The germline CDR1 and CDR2 sequences are MNHEY and SVGAGI. V was clipped by 6 bases and J by 8 bases; unmatched bases: 9. The CDR3 sequence is 13 residues long.

The chain is built from TRBV3-1 (or the pseudogene TRBV3-2) and TRBJ2-1; D is possibly TRBD1 or TRBD2 (5 bases each). The CDR3 runs 16 residues. The germline CDR1 and CDR2 sequences are LGHDT and YNNKEL (reference sequence). Trimming removed 1 base from V and 10 bases from J, with 20 bases in between. The CDR3 coding sequence is TGTGCCAGCAGCCAAGGAGGGGCGTTGGGTCGGGGAGAGCAGTTCTTC. Amino acid sequence: CASSQGGALGRGEQFF.

The rearrangement links TRBV4-1 to TRBJ2-6; D not certain. The CDR3 has 16 amino acids. V dropped 1 base and J dropped 0 bases, with 7 bases sitting between them. Germline V gene lookup returns CDR1 MGHRA and CDR2 YSYEKL. CDR3 bases: TGCGCCAGCAGCCAAGTTTGGCGCTCTGGGGCCAACGTCCTGACTTTC. Translated, it gives CASSQVWRSGANVLTF.

This clone was detected once. The V call is TRBV7-8, the J call TRBJ2-6; 10 bases are a match to TRBD1. This CDR3 contains 17 residues. Germline V gene data show CDR1 as SGHVS and CDR2 as FQNEAQ. V shed 7 bases, J shed 0 bases, and the junction held 6 bases outside the gene matches. The DNA for the CDR3 is TGTGCCAGCAACCCGGGACAGGGGATCTCTGGGGCCAACGTCCTGACTTTC. Its protein is CASNPGQGISGANVLTF.

This sequence joins TRBV5-1 and TRBJ2-7, with no clear D. CDR3 length: 12 residues. Between the trimmed V and J ends, which lost 4 bases and 3 bases, there was a span of 8 bases. The germline gives CDR1 SGHRS, CDR2 YFSETQ. The CDR3 here is CASSEDFYEQYF. The CDR3 region has the DNA TGCGCCAGCAGCGAGGATTTCTACGAGCAGTACTTC.

J is TRBJ1-1 and V is TRBV7-8, with no clear D. The CDR3 extends over 14 amino acids. Per germline, CDR1 SGHVS and CDR2 FQNEAQ. V lost 5 bases to trimming and J lost 2 bases, with 12 bases between them. The CDR3 sequence is CASSERTVNTEAFF. For the CDR3, the DNA is TGTGCCAGCAGCGAACGGACGGTAAACACTGAAGCTTTCTTT. Using reference TRBV7-8 and TRBJ1-1 for the parts outside the CDR3, the full variable domain is GAGVSQSPRYKVAKRGQDVALRCDPISGHVSLFWYQQALGQGPEFLTYFQNEAQLDKSGLPSDRFFAERPEGSVSTLKIQRTQQEDSAVYLCASSERTVNTEAFFGQGTRLTVV.

This chain links TRBV7-9 with TRBJ1-4; D is unclear. Trimming left V 8 bases short and J 7 bases short, with 14 bases between. In germline, CDR1 is SEHNR, CDR2 FQNEAQ (reference sequence). The CDR3 consists of 13 residues. The CDR3: CASLLWGSEKLFF. The CDR3, as DNA: TGTGCCAGCCTCTTGTGGGGAAGTGAAAAACTGTTTTTT.

This CDR3 is CASSQVGSWWNSGNTIYF. The CDR3, as DNA: TGTGCCAGCAGCCAAGTTGGGAGTTGGTGGAACTCTGGAAACACCATATATTTT. V is TRBV3-1 (or the pseudogene TRBV3-2) and J is TRBJ1-3; D is unclear. V dropped 1 base and J dropped 0 bases, with 16 bases sitting between them. Germline V gene sequence: CDR1 LGHDT, CDR2 YNNKEL (reference sequence). This CDR3 is 18 amino acids long.

This clone occurred a few times. V is TRBV19 and J is TRBJ2-1; D might be TRBD1 (5 bases). The germline CDR1 and CDR2 sequences are LNHDA and SQIVND (reference sequence). The CDR3 covers 16 residues. V gave up 5 bases and J gave up 4 bases, with 18 bases separating them. CDR3 protein: CASSLTQGYLYNEQFF. The CDR3 DNA sequence: TGTGCCAGTAGTTTGACCCAGGGCTACCTTTACAATGAGCAGTTCTTC.

The chain carries TRBV19 and TRBJ1-2; tentatively, D is TRBD1 (6 bases). CDR3 length: 11 amino acids. Germline CDR1 is LNHDA and CDR2 is SQIVND (reference sequence). V was clipped by 3 bases and J by 8 bases, with 7 bases between them. CDR3 sequence reads: CASSIQGGYTF. The CDR3 DNA reads TGTGCCAGTAGTATCCAGGGGGGCTACACCTTC. The full variable domain, its missing parts supplied by reference TRBV19 and TRBJ1-2, is DGGITQSPKYLFRKEGQNVTLSCEQNLNHDAMYWYRQDPGQGLRLIYYSQIVNDFQKGDIAEGYSVSREKKESFPLTVTSAQKNPTAFYLCASSIQGGYTFGSGTRLTVV.

In DNA form, the CDR3 reads TGTGCCAGCATACTTACCCCCATGATAAGGTCACCCCTCCACTTT. Translating gives CASILTPMIRSPLHF. This chain links TRBV6-5 with TRBJ1-6; D gene unclear. Between the trimmed V and J ends, which lost 7 bases and 10 bases, there was a span of 20 bases. Germline V gene data show CDR1 as MNHEY and CDR2 as SVGAGI. CDR3 length equals 15 residues.

This chain uses TRBV19 with TRBJ2-7; D gene uncertain. Trimming pared 4 bases from V and 2 bases from J, leaving 12 bases between. The CDR3 is 14 residues long. The V gene's germline CDR1 is LNHDA and CDR2 SQIVND (reference sequence). The CDR3, as DNA: TGTGCCAGTAGTAAGATTGGTTCAGCCTACGAGCAGTACTTC. Amino acids: CASSKIGSAYEQYF.